One and the same sample provided the 31 T cell receptor beta chains below, sequenced in a study of cytomegalovirus exposure and HLA in healthy donors. Use of 60 Vbeta and 13 Jbeta primers characterized the PCR. Libraries were prepared by immunoSEQ multiplex PCR; TCRdb keeps only in-frame clonotypes and omits some of them. The table shows approximately 80,000 clones, with around four fifths occurring only once. Sequencing was carried out using PBMCs. The receptors derive from a male donor in good health and CMV-seropositive.

The chain uses TRBV7-2 and TRBJ2-3; D is possibly TRBD2 (6 bases). This CDR3 region has 18 residues. Germline V gene lookup returns CDR1 SGHTA and CDR2 FQGNSA. Trimming removed 5 bases at V and 2 bases at J, with 23 bases between. CDR3 coding DNA: TGTGCCAGCAGCCGCACATTCTCCCTCGCGGGGATCACAGATACGCAGTATTTT. Residues: CASSRTFSLAGITDTQYF.

V is TRBV11-1 and J is TRBJ2-3; TRBD2 might be the D (6 bases). V was cut by 4 bases and J by 5 bases, with 10 bases left in between. The germline V gene encodes CDR1 SGHAT and CDR2 FQDESV (reference sequence). There are 13 residues in the CDR3. CDR3 DNA: TGTGCCAGCAGCTCACGAGCGGGAGATACGCAGTATTTT. This gives the protein CASSSRAGDTQYF.

The V call is TRBV15, the J call TRBJ2-7; 8 bases match TRBD2. The trim removed 3 bases at V and 4 bases at J, leaving 8 bases unmatched. The CDR3 has 15 amino acids. CDR1 is LNHNV and CDR2 is YYDKDF in the germline V gene (reference sequence). CDR3 residues: CATSSLAGPRYEQYF. The CDR3, as DNA: TGTGCCACCAGCAGCTTAGCGGGGCCCCGGTACGAGCAGTACTTC.

V gene TRBV29-1 combines with J gene TRBJ1-2; TRBD1 matches at 9 bases. The V gene's germline CDR1 is SQVTM and CDR2 ANQGSEA. The CDR3 covers 14 residues. The V and J ends lost 7 bases and 8 bases, in that order; junction bases with no gene match: 14. The DNA of the CDR3 is TGCAGCGCCCGGGGGACAGGGAATAAGGAGGGCTACACCTTC. Encoded protein: CSARGTGNKEGYTF.

V usage is TRBV30 and J usage is TRBJ2-7; D is ambiguous. The CDR3 totals 11 residues. V was clipped by 0 bases and J by 6 bases, with 6 bases between them. Germline V CDR1 and CDR2: GTSNPN, SVGIG (reference sequence). The CDR3 bases are TGTGCCTGGAGTGTATACGGCGAGCAGTACTTC. Translation gives CAWSVYGEQYF.

The chain carries TRBV7-2 and TRBJ1-2; D remains unclear. The CDR3 sequence is 15 residues long. The germline V gene encodes CDR1 SGHTA and CDR2 FQGNSA. Between the trimmed V and J ends, which lost 7 bases and 1 base, there was a span of 16 bases. In DNA form, the CDR3 reads TGTGCCAGCACTTTCCTGGCGGGCAGTAACTATGGCTACACCTTC. Amino acid sequence: CASTFLAGSNYGYTF.

In its sample, this clone was seen once. The rearrangement links TRBV28 to TRBJ1-5; D is unresolved. V lost 3 bases and J lost 10, with 10 bases in between. Looked up from germline, CDR1 is MDHEN and CDR2 is SYDVKM. The CDR3 has 12 residues. The CDR3 sequence: CASSFLGLPQHF. In DNA, the CDR3 is TGTGCCAGCAGTTTTTTGGGCCTCCCCCAGCATTTT.

The rearrangement uses TRBV10-3 and TRBJ1-2; 7 bases match TRBD1. J was trimmed by 1 base and V by 6 bases; bases with no gene match: 14. The germline V gene has CDR1 ENHRY and CDR2 SYGVKD. The CDR3 sequence is 17 residues long. The CDR3 DNA sequence: TGTGCCATCAGCAGACGGGACAGTCCTTCCGTTAACTATGGCTACACCTTC. Its protein product is CAISRRDSPSVNYGYTF.

The V call is TRBV5-1, the J call TRBJ2-7; 8 bases agree with TRBD1. The CDR3 contains 14 residues. J gave up 2 bases and V 5 bases, and 6 bases lay outside the gene matches. Germline lookup yields CDR1 SGHRS and CDR2 YFSETQ. The CDR3 bases are TGCGCCAGCAGTCAGGGGGCCCAAACCTACGAGCAGTACTTC. Translating gives CASSQGAQTYEQYF.

The chain is built from TRBV15 and TRBJ2-1; D remains ambiguous. The CDR3 consists of 13 residues. Germline V gene sequence: CDR1 LNHNV, CDR2 YYDKDF (reference sequence). Trimming shortened V by 6 bases and J by 2 bases, and 8 bases separated the two germline ends. CDR3 protein: CATSGPTYNEQFF. The CDR3 bases are TGTGCCACCAGTGGGCCGACCTACAATGAGCAGTTCTTC.

The genes are TRBV4-3 and TRBJ1-4; 8 bases fit TRBD1. The CDR3 consists of 16 residues. Trimming at V came to 2 bases and at J to 7 bases, leaving 9 bases not matched to a gene. From germline, CDR1 is LGHNA and CDR2 YSLEER. CDR3 DNA: TGCGCCAGCAGCCAATCCCCCGGGACAGGTGGTGAAAAACTGTTTTTT. It is translated as CASSQSPGTGGEKLFF.

Worth noting for this clone: Likely a read error: the CDR3 ends without its conserved phenylalanine or tryptophan. This rearrangement joins TRBV30 to TRBJ1-4, with unresolved D. Trimming removed 3 bases from V and 6 bases from J, with 17 bases in between. This CDR3 has 15 residues. The germline gives CDR1 GTSNPN, CDR2 SVGIG (reference sequence). The chain's CDR3 is CAWRRAGLIDEKLFL. In DNA form, the CDR3 reads TGTGCCTGGAGGCGGGCTGGGCTCATAGATGAAAAACTGTTTTTG.

Here the CDR3 DNA reads TGTGCCAGCAGCCCGTGGACTAGCGCAAACTACGAGCAGTACTTC. It translates to CASSPWTSANYEQYF. J is TRBJ2-7 and V is TRBV11-2; 9 bases align to TRBD2. The V segment lost 5 bases and the J segment 3 bases; nucleotides outside the gene matches: 8. The CDR3 extends over 15 amino acids. CDR1 and CDR2 from the germline V gene are SGHAT and FQNNGV. The whole variable domain, remainder taken from reference TRBV11-2 and TRBJ2-7, is EAGVAQSPRYKIIEKRQSVAFWCNPISGHATLYWYQQILGQGPKLLIQFQNNGVVDDSQLPKDRFSAERLKGVDSTLKIQPAKLEDSAVYLCASSPWTSANYEQYFGPGTRLTVT.

The rearrangement joins TRBV18 to TRBJ1-2; TRBD1 agrees at 7 bases. With 6 bases clipped from V and 8 bases from J, the junction kept 6 bases outside the gene matches. This CDR3 is 12 amino acids long. Per germline, CDR1 KGHSH and CDR2 LQKENI. The CDR3 region has the DNA TGTGCCAGCTCGGACAGGTTTAAGGGCTACACCTTC. Translating gives CASSDRFKGYTF.

The rearrangement uses TRBV6-1 and TRBJ2-1; tentatively, D is TRBD1 (5 bases). Germline lookup yields CDR1 MNHNS and CDR2 SASEGT. The CDR3 sequence is 13 residues long. Trimming removed 4 bases from V and 4 bases from J, with 8 bases in between. The CDR3 DNA sequence: TGTGCCAGCAGTGTCGCAGGGTACAATGAGCAGTTCTTC. It specifies CASSVAGYNEQFF.

This sequence joins TRBV10-3 and TRBJ2-7; 9 bases map to TRBD2. J was trimmed by 4 bases and V by 2 bases; bases with no gene match: 6. Per germline, CDR1 ENHRY and CDR2 SYGVKD. The CDR3 runs 15 residues. In nucleotides, the CDR3 is TGTGCCATCAGTGAGGGAAGCGGGAGGACGTACGAGCAGTACTTC. Translated, it gives CAISEGSGRTYEQYF.

This sequence joins TRBV5-1 and TRBJ2-7; 8 bases line up with TRBD1. Germline assignment: CDR1 SGHRS and CDR2 YFSETQ. CDR3 length: 16 residues. The V and J ends lost 2 bases and 0 bases, in that order; junction bases with no gene match: 7. This chain's CDR3 is CASSFNYRGFSYEQYF. CDR3 nucleotides: TGCGCCAGCAGCTTTAATTACAGGGGGTTCTCCTACGAGCAGTACTTC.

The chain joins TRBV18 to TRBJ2-2, with D perhaps TRBD2 (5 bases). Germline CDR1 KGHSH, CDR2 LQKENI. The CDR3 sequence is 16 residues long. V dropped 1 base and J dropped 2 bases, with 11 bases sitting between them. The CDR3 bases are TGTGCCAGCTCACCACTTGGACTGCCAAACACCGGGGAGCTGTTTTTT. It translates to CASSPLGLPNTGELFF.

The V call is TRBV2, the J call TRBJ2-3, with D maybe TRBD1 (5 bases). Germline V gene data show CDR1 as SNHLY and CDR2 as FYNNEI. Trimming took 10 bases from V and 4 from J, leaving 15 bases between them. The CDR3 is 13 amino acids. The CDR3 here is CAKGSRLADTQYF. CDR3 DNA: TGTGCCAAGGGGTCCAGGTTGGCAGATACGCAGTATTTT.

The V and J genes are TRBV7-9 and TRBJ2-2, with TRBD2 matching over 10 bases. V lost 1 base and J lost 4; bases outside the gene matches: 6. The germline V gene has CDR1 SEHNR and CDR2 FQNEAQ (reference sequence). The CDR3 is made up of 17 amino acids. CDR3 protein: CASSLGGLAGATGELFF. DNA for the CDR3: TGTGCCAGCAGCTTAGGCGGCCTAGCGGGAGCCACCGGGGAGCTGTTTTTT.

This clone came up once. V and J are TRBV14 and TRBJ2-7; tentative D call: TRBD1 (6 bases). The CDR3 runs to 15 residues. Germline V gives CDR1 SGHDN, CDR2 FVKESK. V was cut by 3 bases and J by 5 bases, with 17 bases left in between. The CDR3 nucleotides read TGTGCCAGCAGCCAGTACAGGGACCCCCTGAACGAGCAGTACTTC. Translated, it gives CASSQYRDPLNEQYF.

The chain has TRBV29-1 and TRBJ2-7; 11 bases are a match to TRBD2. This CDR3 has 15 residues. Germline CDR1 SQVTM, CDR2 ANQGSEA. With V trimmed by 6 bases and J by 4 bases, 11 bases remained unmatched. CDR3 sequence: CSVTQGTSGTYEQYF. DNA of the CDR3: TGCAGCGTGACCCAGGGGACTAGCGGAACTTACGAGCAGTACTTC.

The chain links TRBV28 to TRBJ1-3; 8 positions agree with TRBD1. CDR3 length: 15 amino acids. From germline, CDR1 is MDHEN and CDR2 SYDVKM. The trim removed 5 bases at V and 4 bases at J, leaving 7 bases unmatched. The CDR3 sequence is CASSKPGGVGNTIYF. The CDR3 DNA reads TGTGCCAGCAGTAAACCAGGGGGCGTAGGAAACACCATATATTTT.

The chain recombines TRBV27 with TRBJ2-5; 7 bases match TRBD1. J lost 5 bases, V lost 6 bases, and 12 bases had no gene match. The CDR3 runs 15 residues. Looked up from germline, CDR1 is MNHEY and CDR2 is SMNVEV (reference sequence). The DNA of the CDR3 is TGTGCCAGCAGGCATGGACAGACAGGGTTGGAGACCCAGTACTTC. Translation gives CASRHGQTGLETQYF.

The rearrangement uses TRBV29-1 and TRBJ1-2; D possibly corresponds to TRBD1 (6 bases). From germline, CDR1 is SQVTM and CDR2 ANQGSEA. The CDR3 has 12 residues. Trimming pared 7 bases from V and 4 bases from J, leaving 13 bases between. The CDR3 nucleotides are TGCAGCGCTGCTGGGGGCGCCTATGGCTACACCTTC. It specifies CSAAGGAYGYTF. Full variable domain (rest looked up from reference TRBV29-1 and TRBJ1-2): SAVISQKPSRDICQRGTSLTIQCQVDSQVTMMFWYRQQPGQSLTLIATANQGSEATYESGFVIDKFPISRPNLTFSTLTVSNMSPEDSSIYLCSAAGGAYGYTFGSGTRLTVV.

This sequence joins TRBV28 and TRBJ2-2; D not certain. The CDR3 is 15 amino acids. CDR1 is MDHEN, CDR2 SYDVKM, per germline. With 3 bases removed from V and 4 bases from J, the gap between germline ends came to 12 bases. CDR3 loop: CASSLSGAVTGELFF. The CDR3 nucleotides read TGTGCCAGCAGTTTGAGTGGAGCCGTCACCGGGGAGCTGTTTTTT.

The chain links TRBV4-3 to TRBJ2-3, with 11 bases that match TRBD2. CDR3 length: 16 residues. V was clipped by 5 bases and J by 1 base; unmatched bases: 5. Germline values: CDR1 LGHNA, CDR2 YSLEER. CDR3 residues: CASSKTSGSGTDTQYF. DNA for the CDR3: TGCGCCAGCAGCAAAACTAGCGGGAGTGGCACAGATACGCAGTATTTT.

V usage is TRBV19 and J usage is TRBJ2-7, with D tentatively TRBD2 (6 bases). The length of the CDR3 is 15 residues. Between the trimmed V and J ends, which lost 6 bases and 4 bases, there was a span of 19 bases. Germline CDR1 is LNHDA and CDR2 is SQIVND (reference sequence). The CDR3 DNA follows: TGTGCCAGTAGCGAGGAGGGCGTCGGAAGTTACGAGCAGTACTTC. It translates to CASSEEGVGSYEQYF. Filled out from reference TRBV19 and TRBJ2-7, the complete variable domain reads DGGITQSPKYLFRKEGQNVTLSCEQNLNHDAMYWYRQDPGQGLRLIYYSQIVNDFQKGDIAEGYSVSREKKESFPLTVTSAQKNPTAFYLCASSEEGVGSYEQYFGPGTRLTVT.

The rearrangement uses TRBV5-6 and TRBJ2-3, with 11 nucleotides matching TRBD2. Trimming took 3 bases from V and 5 from J; bases not matched to a gene: 8. Germline V CDR1 and CDR2: SGHDT, YYEEEE. This CDR3 region has 16 residues. CDR3 nucleotide sequence: TGTGCCAGCAGCTCTACGGGACTAGCGGTAGTAGATACGCAGTATTTT. It is translated as CASSSTGLAVVDTQYF.

V is TRBV28 and J is TRBJ2-1; D is unclear. The V end was cut by 8 bases, the J end by 12 bases, with 8 bases between. The CDR3 covers 9 residues. CDR1 is MDHEN, CDR2 SYDVKM, per germline. The CDR3 DNA reads TGTGCCAGCGGAACGGGGCAGTTCTTC. Amino acid sequence: CASGTGQFF.

The chain combines TRBV7-2 with TRBJ2-7, with a tentative D call TRBD2 (6 bases). The CDR3 loop spans 17 amino acids. Germline V gene lookup returns CDR1 SGHTA and CDR2 FQGNSA. V lost 0 bases and J lost 4, with 19 bases in between. CDR3 coding DNA: TGTGCCAGCAGCTTAGCGGGGACGGGAGTTAATATATACGAGCAGTACTTC. Translated, it gives CASSLAGTGVNIYEQYF.